This T cell receptor (beta chain) appears in the sequencing data of a study of neurological immune-mediated disorders. Study outcomes and limitations: In multiple sclerosis patients, the repertoire cluster was unrelated to clinical or MRI findings. One related-CDR3 cluster, identified by phylogenetic grouping, held the repertoires of 18 of 34 multiple sclerosis patients and was a possible signature.

The sample holds many counts of this clonotype. Antigen specificity is unknown. 5'RACE with 10-nucleotide random UMIs produced the cDNA. TCRdb re-called the 5' RACE reads through MiXCR, storing one row per CDR3 protein. The sample comprises fewer than 85,000 distinct CDR3 sequences, 4% to 6% of which are singletons, and less than 2.5% rests with the top ten. This clonotype originated in a young woman with multiple sclerosis. The sequenced material came from PBMCs.

The DNA of the CDR3 is TGCGCCAGCAGTCTGGACAGAACGAACACCGGGGAGCTGTTTTTT. Protein product: CASSLDRTNTGELFF. This sequence joins TRBV5-1 and TRBJ2-2, with a weak D call TRBD1 (6 bases). The CDR3 runs to 15 residues. CDR1 and CDR2 (germline): SGHRS, YFSETQ. With 5 bases removed from V and 0 bases from J, the gap between germline ends came to 11 bases.